The rows below give T cell receptor beta chains drawn from one sample of a study of cytomegalovirus exposure and HLA in healthy donors. TCRdb's copy holds only in-frame clones and misses some; the assay was immunoSEQ multiplex PCR. The sample consists of roughly 190,000 clones, around 75% of them appearing once. The sample taken for sequencing was PBMCs. These TCRs come from a woman aged 25 to 39 in good health and CMV-seronegative. The CDR3 runs from the conserved cysteine through the conserved F or W. Each record gives: D gene, J gene, clone size, V gene, CDR3 protein, CDR3 DNA. A D gene is named only where the DNA matches it firmly. Expanded clones are given a class, and other clones once, few, many or no size at all.

NA | TRBJ1-5 | NA | TRBV9 | CASSVADRVGPQHF | TGTGCCAGCAGCGTAGCCGATCGGGTGGGGCCCCAGCATTTT
NA | TRBJ2-7 | few | TRBV7-2 | CASSSGLLPYEQYF | TGTGCCAGCAGCTCGGGACTCCTTCCCTACGAGCAGTACTTC
TRBD1 | TRBJ2-7 | NA | TRBV5-1 | CASSLDGQGRYEQYF | TGCGCCAGCAGCTTGGACGGACAGGGGCGGTACGAGCAGTACTTC
NA | TRBJ1-2 | NA | TRBV5-1 | CASSFIPSSNRYGYTF | TGCGCCAGCAGCTTTATTCCCAGTTCCAACCGCTATGGCTACACCTTC
NA | TRBJ2-7 | NA | TRBV27 | CASSSSTQSYEQYF | TGTGCCAGCAGTTCGTCGACACAATCCTACGAGCAGTACTTC
NA | TRBJ1-1 | NA | TRBV6-5 | CASSYLGGTEAFF | TGTGCCAGCAGTTACCTGGGGGGCACTGAAGCTTTCTTT
NA | TRBJ1-4 | NA | TRBV21-1 | CARTPTLRGDEKLFF | TGTGCCAGAACTCCGACCCTCCGGGGGGATGAAAAACTGTTTTTT
NA | TRBJ2-5 | NA | TRBV2 | CASREGESQYF | TGTGCCAGCAGGGAAGGGGAGTCCCAGTACTTC
TRBD2 | TRBJ2-1 | NA | TRBV4-3 | CASSQEGFVASGYNEQFF | TGCGCCAGCAGCCAAGAGGGGTTCGTGGCTAGCGGCTACAATGAGCAGTTCTTC
NA | TRBJ1-1 | NA | TRBV20-1 | CSAPPGQKAFF | TGCAGTGCTCCCCCGGGACAAAAAGCTTTCTTT
NA | TRBJ2-2 | NA | TRBV6-4 | CASSTLGGGELFF | TGTGCCAGCAGTACGCTCGGCGGCGGGGAGCTGTTTTTT
TRBD2 | TRBJ2-7 | NA | TRBV5-6 | CASSSKPSIAGRLTYEQYF | TGTGCCAGCAGCTCGAAACCCAGTATAGCGGGACGACTAACCTACGAGCAGTACTTC
NA | TRBJ1-1 | NA | TRBV25-1 | CASSDRRGGRTEAFF | TGTGCCAGCAGTGACCGAAGGGGCGGGAGGACTGAAGCTTTCTTT
NA | TRBJ1-4 | NA | TRBV9 | CASSVGGNEKLFF | TGTGCCAGCAGCGTAGGGGGCAATGAAAAACTGTTTTTT
TRBD2 | TRBJ2-5 | NA | TRBV6-4 | CASSDGAGGPQETQYF | TGTGCCAGCAGTGACGGAGCGGGGGGACCCCAAGAGACCCAGTACTTC
TRBD1 | TRBJ2-7 | NA | TRBV5-6 | CASSSRQGIGNEQYF | TGTGCCAGCAGCTCGAGACAGGGAATCGGAAACGAGCAGTACTTC
NA | TRBJ2-7 | NA | TRBV7-9 | CSSSLVSAYEQYF | TGTTCCAGCAGCTTAGTTTCTGCCTACGAGCAGTACTTC
NA | TRBJ2-3 | NA | TRBV7-9 | CASSLSRVTDTQYF | TGTGCCAGCAGCTTGTCCAGGGTGACAGATACGCAGTATTTT
TRBD1 | TRBJ1-2 | NA | TRBV5-4 | CASSLGYGTGYYGYTF | TGTGCCAGCAGCTTGGGGTACGGGACAGGGTACTATGGCTACACCTTC
NA | TRBJ1-1 | NA | TRBV7-3 | CASSLSPGMNTEAFF | TGTGCCAGCAGCTTAAGCCCAGGCATGAACACTGAAGCTTTCTTT
TRBD1 | TRBJ1-2 | NA | TRBV7-9 | CASSSSGGDGYTF | TGTGCCAGCAGCTCGTCAGGGGGAGATGGCTACACCTTC
NA | TRBJ2-5 | NA | TRBV7-2 | CASSLRYRQETQYF | TGTGCCAGCAGCTTACGATATCGGCAAGAGACCCAGTACTTC
NA | TRBJ1-1 | NA | TRBV6-5 | CASSYFSGAAFF | TGTGCCAGCAGTTACTTTTCCGGAGCCGCTTTCTTT
NA | TRBJ2-7 | few | TRBV27 | CASRIPSSYEQYF | TGTGCCAGCAGAATCCCTAGCTCCTACGAGCAGTACTTC
TRBD2 | TRBJ2-7 | NA | TRBV4-3 | CASSPQRGSFGEQYF | TGCGCCAGCAGCCCGCAGCGGGGTAGCTTCGGCGAGCAGTACTTC
NA | TRBJ2-5 | NA | TRBV7-2 | CASSLGQGREQYF | TGTGCCAGCAGCTTAGGGCAGGGGCGGGAGCAGTACTTC
TRBD2 | TRBJ2-3 | once | TRBV19 | CASSTLAGMTDTQYF | TGTGCCAGTAGTACTCTAGCGGGAATGACAGATACGCAGTATTTT
NA | TRBJ1-2 | NA | TRBV7-9 | CASRHTRGLLGGYTF | TGTGCCAGCAGGCACACCAGGGGTTTGCTTGGAGGCTACACCTTC
NA | TRBJ2-7 | once | TRBV27 | CASSPTRDSSYEQYF | TGTGCCAGCAGTCCAACTAGGGACTCCAGCTACGAGCAGTACTTC
TRBD2 | TRBJ2-5 | once | TRBV5-4 | CASSYKIAGEETQYF | TGTGCCAGCAGCTATAAAATAGCGGGAGAAGAGACCCAGTACTTC
TRBD2 | TRBJ2-3 | NA | TRBV28 | CASRASGRSNTDTQYF | TGTGCCAGCAGGGCTAGCGGGAGGTCTAACACAGATACGCAGTATTTT
NA | TRBJ2-3 | few | TRBV4-1 | CASRPMGSPSTDTQYF | TGCGCCAGCAGACCTATGGGGAGCCCTAGCACAGATACGCAGTATTTT
TRBD2 | TRBJ2-3 | NA | TRBV4-2 | CASSPRLADTQYF | TGTGCCAGCAGCCCGCGACTAGCTGATACGCAGTATTTT
NA | TRBJ1-2 | NA | TRBV7-2 | CASSFQGMRHGYTF | TGTGCCAGCAGCTTCCAGGGGATGAGGCATGGCTACACCTTC
NA | TRBJ1-2 | NA | TRBV20-1 | CSATSGFSF | TGCAGTGCCACTTCGGGGTTTTCCTTC
NA | TRBJ2-2 | few | TRBV7-3 | CASSLYSGMTGELFF | TGTGCCAGCAGCTTATACTCAGGCATGACCGGGGAGCTGTTTTTT
NA | TRBJ1-6 | NA | TRBV4-1 | CASSQLGGGPYNSPLHF | TGCGCCAGCAGCCAACTCGGGGGGGGGCCTTATAATTCACCCCTCCACTTT
NA | TRBJ2-5 | NA | TRBV7-8 | CASSRGLLQETQYF | TGTGCCAGCTCCAGGGGCCTCTTACAAGAGACCCAGTACTTC
NA | TRBJ2-7 | NA | TRBV29-1 | CSVGSGYEQYF | TGCAGCGTCGGTAGCGGATACGAGCAGTACTTC
TRBD2 | TRBJ2-7 | NA | TRBV27 | CASSMTSGRYEQYF | TGTGCCAGCAGCATGACTAGCGGGAGATACGAGCAGTACTTC
TRBD2 | TRBJ2-3 | NA | TRBV6-1 | CASSGGGLAGFNPGDTQYF | TGTGCCAGCAGTGGGGGGGGGCTAGCGGGTTTCAACCCGGGAGATACGCAGTATTTT
NA | TRBJ1-1 | NA | TRBV10-1 | CASSEEREDTEAFF | TGCGCCAGCAGTGAGGAACGGGAGGACACTGAAGCTTTCTTT
NA | TRBJ2-7 | NA | TRBV19 | CASSSLAMSSYEQHF | TGTGCCAGTAGTTCTCTAGCGATGAGCTCCTACGAGCAGCACTTC